This T cell receptor beta chain originates from a study of shared clonotypes between healthy human individuals. Across the whole study: Each donor contributed plates that comprised three CD4 naive, three CD4 memory, two CD8 naive and one CD8 memory.

The protocol was immunoSEQ multiplex PCR, while the TCRdb copy is restricted to in-frame clones and leaves out a portion. The data hold under 2.5 million clones, with 92% observed a single time. V dropped 8 bases and J dropped 0; count of bases not matched to a gene: 3. This CDR3 region has 14 residues. Per the germline V gene, CDR1 is ENHRY and CDR2 is SYGVKD. Regarding this clone: Its specificity is unknown.

Points from the study as a whole: Though the depth was large, rarefaction showed that sorted-subset sequencing was incomplete.

This receptor was taken from a man between 18 and 29 years old in good health. Some clones in this sample may be carry-over from other donors' samples. Sequenced: naive CD4+ T cells from PBMCs. Described subset: CD45RA+ positively selected. The chain carries TRBV10-3 and TRBJ1-1, with 10 bases identical to TRBD1. The CDR3: CAIGGQGVNTEAFF. The CDR3 nucleotides read TGTGCCATCGGCGGACAGGGGGTGAACACTGAAGCTTTCTTT.